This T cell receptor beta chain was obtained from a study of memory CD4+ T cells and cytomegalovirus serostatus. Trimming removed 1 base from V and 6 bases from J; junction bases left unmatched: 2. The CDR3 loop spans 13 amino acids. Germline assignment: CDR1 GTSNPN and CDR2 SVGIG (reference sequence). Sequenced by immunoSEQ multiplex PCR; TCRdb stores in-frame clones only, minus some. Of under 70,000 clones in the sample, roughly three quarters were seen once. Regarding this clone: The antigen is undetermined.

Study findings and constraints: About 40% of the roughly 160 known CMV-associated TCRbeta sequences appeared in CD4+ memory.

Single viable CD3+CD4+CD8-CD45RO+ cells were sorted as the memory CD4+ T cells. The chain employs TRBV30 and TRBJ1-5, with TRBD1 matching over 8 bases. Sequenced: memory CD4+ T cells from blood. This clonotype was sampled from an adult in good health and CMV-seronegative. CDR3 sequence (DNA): TGTGCCTGGAGTGGGACAGGGAGTCAGCCCCAGCATTTT. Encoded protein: CAWSGTGSQPQHF.